This T cell receptor beta chain was captured by sequencing in a study of beta chain features in type 1 diabetes. In its sample, this clone was seen a few times. Its cognate antigen is unknown. The whole isolated RNA underwent reverse transcription, so sequencing captured expressed TCRB transcripts. Clones were sequenced by immunoSEQ multiplex PCR, and TCRdb holds only the in-frame ones, with some missing. The sample shows 150,000 to 190,000 clones, 10% of them seen only once. Study observations and caveats: Moderately but significantly shorter TCRB CDR3s were found in Type 1 diabetes patients in all four CD4+ subsets.

Averaging about 0.12 L, one heparinised blood draw came from each individual donor. This receptor was obtained from a man aged 30 to 39 with type 1 diabetes. What was sequenced was central memory CD4+ T cells from blood.

The chain's CDR3 is CASSRDWDYVRGEQYF. In DNA, the CDR3 is TGTGCCAGCAGCCGGGATTGGGACTACGTAAGGGGCGAGCAGTACTTC. This chain links TRBV5-4 with TRBJ2-7; 7 bases are a match to TRBD2. Germline CDR1 reads SGHNT; CDR2 reads YYREEE (reference sequence). The CDR3 has 16 amino acids. J was trimmed by 6 bases and V by 4 bases; bases with no gene match: 16.